This entry lists 26 T cell receptor beta chains sequenced from one sample in a study of T cell responses to AZD1222 COVID-19 vaccine. Here immunoSEQ multiplex PCR was the method, and the copy in TCRdb shows in-frame clones only, minus some. The sample has 130,000 or so clones; 90% to 95% are singletons. Sequencing used peripheral blood, obtained on day 0 of AZD1222 vaccination. Receptors originate from an adult in good health.

The gene calls are TRBV7-2 and TRBJ2-1; D might be TRBD1 (5 bases). V was pared by 1 base and J by 1 base, with 11 bases between. CDR1 is SGHTA, CDR2 FQGNSA, per germline. The length of the CDR3 is 16 residues. CDR3: CASSLGGPRSYNEQFF. For the CDR3, the DNA is TGTGCCAGCAGCTTAGGGGGCCCACGGTCCTACAATGAGCAGTTCTTC.

The chain couples TRBV15 to TRBJ1-1; D gene unclear. The CDR3 length is 15 residues. V dropped 0 bases and J dropped 1 base, with 9 bases sitting between them. CDR1 is LNHNV, CDR2 YYDKDF, per germline (reference sequence). The CDR3 here is CATSRDWRENTEAFF. CDR3 DNA sequence: TGTGCCACCAGCAGAGATTGGAGAGAGAACACTGAAGCTTTCTTT.

This chain uses TRBV18 with TRBJ1-1; D gene unclear. The V end lost 1 base, the J end lost 5 bases, and 14 bases lay between the germline ends. The germline CDR1 and CDR2 sequences are KGHSH and LQKENI. CDR3 length: 15 amino acids. The CDR3 sequence is CASSPQSFRGTEAFF. Written as DNA, the CDR3 is TGTGCCAGCTCACCACAATCGTTTCGGGGAACTGAAGCTTTCTTT.

This clone was seen more than once but under ten times. V usage is TRBV3-1 (or the pseudogene TRBV3-2) and J usage is TRBJ1-4, with a tentative D call TRBD1 (6 bases). Germline assignment: CDR1 LGHDT and CDR2 YNNKEL (reference sequence). The CDR3 is made up of 16 amino acids. V lost 2 bases and J lost 5, with 15 bases in between. The CDR3 loop is CASSQSDSQQNEKLFF. The CDR3 DNA follows: TGTGCCAGCAGCCAATCGGACAGCCAACAAAATGAAAAACTGTTTTTT.

V is TRBV6-5 and J is TRBJ2-3, with 11 bases matching TRBD1. The CDR3 runs 16 residues. Looked up from germline, CDR1 is MNHEY and CDR2 is SVGAGI. The V gene end was trimmed by 8 bases and the J gene end by 4 bases; junction bases not matched to a gene: 11. Here the CDR3 DNA reads TGTGCCAGCGGTTTCCGGACAGGGGGCGCCTCAGATACGCAGTATTTT. Protein sequence: CASGFRTGGASDTQYF.

This chain joins TRBV2 and TRBJ1-2, with 7 bases that match TRBD1. Per the germline V gene, CDR1 is SNHLY and CDR2 is FYNNEI. The V gene end was trimmed by 7 bases and the J gene end by 2 bases; junction bases not matched to a gene: 13. The CDR3 runs 16 residues. The CDR3 nucleotides read TGTGCCAGCACCGAGGGGACAGCATTAGTAAACTATGGCTACACCTTC. This sequence encodes CASTEGTALVNYGYTF.

The CDR3 protein is CASSLGGLSGGTQPQHF. The CDR3 DNA follows: TGCGCCAGCAGCTTGGGTGGTTTAAGCGGGGGGACGCAGCCCCAGCATTTT. V usage is TRBV5-1 and J usage is TRBJ1-5, with a possible D match to TRBD1 (5 bases). From germline, CDR1 is SGHRS and CDR2 YFSETQ. V was cut by 0 bases and J by 7 bases, with 20 bases left in between. The CDR3 runs 17 residues.

This clone appeared once. The chain recombines TRBV27 with TRBJ2-1, with 7 positions matching TRBD2. The CDR3 runs to 13 residues. Germline assignment: CDR1 MNHEY and CDR2 SMNVEV (reference sequence). The V and J ends lost 3 bases and 9 bases, in that order; junction bases with no gene match: 5. CDR3 DNA: TGTGCCAGCAGTTTTGTCAGGGAGGGTGAGCAGTTCTTC. Translating it yields CASSFVREGEQFF.

The chain links TRBV7-6 to TRBJ1-6; TRBD1 matches 8 bases. This CDR3 is 15 amino acids long. The germline V gene encodes CDR1 SGHVS and CDR2 FNYEAQ. J lost 7 bases, V lost 3 bases, and 5 bases had no gene match. Here the CDR3 reads CASSFRTGHNSPLHF. As DNA, the CDR3 is TGTGCCAGCAGCTTCCGGACAGGGCACAATTCACCCCTCCACTTT.

As concerns this clone: The same CDR3 is also encoded by other DNA sequences in this sample. The chain joins TRBV18 to TRBJ1-4, with 9 positions matching TRBD1. The CDR3 has 15 residues. J gave up 4 bases and V 5 bases, and 5 bases lay outside the gene matches. CDR1 is KGHSH and CDR2 is LQKENI in the germline V gene. CDR3: CASSAGQGNNEKLFF. The CDR3 nucleotides read TGTGCCAGCTCAGCGGGACAGGGAAATAATGAAAAACTGTTTTTT.

The CDR3 loop reads CASSTGGAGRYQYNEQFF. The CDR3 DNA reads TGTGCCAGCAGTACGGGGGGAGCGGGGCGATACCAATACAATGAGCAGTTCTTC. The rearrangement uses TRBV27 and TRBJ2-1, with 7 bases identical to TRBD2. The J segment lost 4 bases and the V segment lost 5 bases, leaving 17 bases of the junction unmatched. The germline V gene encodes CDR1 MNHEY and CDR2 SMNVEV (reference sequence). The CDR3 length is 18 residues.

The rearrangement links TRBV27 to TRBJ1-2; 7 bases map to TRBD1. Germline values: CDR1 MNHEY, CDR2 SMNVEV (reference sequence). The V and J ends lost 6 bases and 8 bases, in that order; junction bases with no gene match: 6. This CDR3 has 12 residues. The CDR3 region has the DNA TGTGCCAGCAGCCGAACAGGGGACGGCTACACCTTC. Its translation is CASSRTGDGYTF.

The chain carries TRBV3-1 (or the pseudogene TRBV3-2) and TRBJ1-1; D is undetermined. The germline V gene has CDR1 LGHDT and CDR2 YNNKEL (reference sequence). V was shortened by 0 bases and J by 4 bases, with 3 bases between the two germline ends. This CDR3 spans 12 amino acids. The CDR3 region has the DNA TGTGCCAGCAGCCAAGACGTCACTGAAGCTTTCTTT. Translation gives CASSQDVTEAFF.

This chain connects TRBV28 to TRBJ2-7; TRBD1 agrees at 7 bases. The CDR3 runs 13 residues. Germline V gene lookup returns CDR1 MDHEN and CDR2 SYDVKM. V lost 5 bases, J lost 4 bases, and 5 bases stayed unmatched. CDR3 DNA: TGTGCCAGCAGTCGACCCAGGGGGTACGAGCAGTACTTC. It specifies CASSRPRGYEQYF. Drawing the rest from reference TRBV28 and TRBJ2-7, the complete variable domain is DVKVTQSSRYLVKRTGEKVFLECVQDMDHENMFWYRQDPGLGLRLIYFSYDVKMKEKGDIPEGYSVSREKKERFSLILESASTNQTSMYLCASSRPRGYEQYFGPGTRLTVT.

J is TRBJ2-3 and V is TRBV6-2 or TRBV6-3, with D unclear. Germline V gene data show CDR1 as MNHEY and CDR2 as SVGEGT. The CDR3 has 14 amino acids. The V and J ends lost 1 base and 4 bases respectively, with 9 bases between them. The CDR3 DNA reads as TGTGCCAGCAGTTACTTGACCACCGCAGATACGCAGTATTTT. It specifies CASSYLTTADTQYF.

V gene TRBV5-1 combines with J gene TRBJ1-1, with D possibly TRBD1 on 6 matching bases. The V end lost 0 bases, the J end lost 3 bases, and 6 bases lay between the germline ends. Germline V gives CDR1 SGHRS, CDR2 YFSETQ. This CDR3 comprises 13 residues. The CDR3 nucleotides read TGCGCCAGCAGCTTGGCAGGGGACACTGAAGCTTTCTTT. Encoded protein: CASSLAGDTEAFF.

J is TRBJ2-1 and V is TRBV11-3; D assignment may be TRBD1 or TRBD2 (5 bases each). The germline V gene has CDR1 SGHNT and CDR2 YENEEA. V was cut by 0 bases and J by 5 bases, with 11 bases left in between. The CDR3 contains 15 residues. The CDR3 bases are TGTGCCAGCAGCTTAGATGGGACCTGGAACAATGAGCAGTTCTTC. Encoded protein: CASSLDGTWNNEQFF.

This chain connects TRBV3-1 (or the pseudogene TRBV3-2) to TRBJ1-2, with 10 bases lining up with TRBD1. The ends lost 5 bases at V and 3 bases at J; junction bases unmatched: 3. Germline V gene sequence: CDR1 LGHDT, CDR2 YNNKEL (reference sequence). The CDR3 sequence is 14 residues long. CDR3 sequence: CASSRQGADYGYTF. As DNA, the CDR3 is TGTGCCAGCAGCAGACAGGGGGCAGACTATGGCTACACCTTC.

V is TRBV12-1 and J is TRBJ2-1; the D call of TRBD1 is as the table states it, not checked on the DNA. TRBV12-1 is a pseudogene. The CDR3 length is 14 residues. CDR3 sequence reads: CASSLRGQYNEQFF. CDR3 bases: TGTGCCAGCAGCCTACGGGGACAGTACAATGAGCAGTTCTTC.

The CDR3 sequence is CASSLDNLQPQHF. The DNA for the CDR3 is TGTGCCAGCAGCTTAGATAATCTTCAGCCCCAGCATTTT. The V gene is TRBV11-2, the J gene TRBJ1-5; no clear D. The V end lost 0 bases, the J end lost 6 bases, and 6 bases lay between the germline ends. Looked up from germline, CDR1 is SGHAT and CDR2 is FQNNGV. CDR3 length: 13 residues.

V usage is TRBV5-6 and J usage is TRBJ1-1; D remains unclear. With 3 bases removed from V and 5 bases from J, the gap between germline ends came to 14 bases. CDR3 length: 14 amino acids. Germline CDR1 is SGHDT and CDR2 is YYEEEE. CDR3 DNA sequence: TGTGCCAGCAGCTACGATACCTCGTATACTGAAGCTTTCTTT. Encoded protein: CASSYDTSYTEAFF. Full variable domain (rest looked up from reference TRBV5-6 and TRBJ1-1): DAGVTQSPTHLIKTRGQQVTLRCSPKSGHDTVSWYQQALGQGPQFIFQYYEEEERQRGNFPDRFSGHQFPNYSSELNVNALLLGDSALYLCASSYDTSYTEAFFGQGTRLTVV.

The genes are TRBV7-8 and TRBJ1-2, with a tentative D call TRBD1 (5 bases). CDR3 length equals 16 residues. Trimming shortened V by 0 bases and J by 4 bases, and 15 bases separated the two germline ends. Germline CDR1 and CDR2: SGHVS and FQNEAQ. CDR3 residues: CASSLARIGQAYGYTF. The CDR3 DNA reads TGTGCCAGCAGCTTAGCGCGCATAGGACAAGCCTATGGCTACACCTTC.

This chain uses TRBV30 with TRBJ2-7; D ambiguous. The germline V gene encodes CDR1 GTSNPN and CDR2 SVGIG (reference sequence). Trimming pared 2 bases from V and 3 bases from J, leaving 14 bases between. The CDR3 has 14 residues. The chain's CDR3 is CAWSKGFSGYEQYF. CDR3 in DNA: TGTGCCTGGAGTAAAGGGTTTTCGGGCTACGAGCAGTACTTC.

CDR3 residues: CASSITNNNQPQHF. DNA of the CDR3: TGTGCCAGTAGTATCACAAATAACAATCAGCCCCAGCATTTT. The chain links TRBV19 to TRBJ1-5, with D unclear. The CDR3 extends over 14 amino acids. V was shortened by 3 bases and J by 3 bases, with 9 bases between the two germline ends. CDR1 LNHDA and CDR2 SQIVND come from the germline V gene (reference sequence).

The rearrangement uses TRBV11-2 and TRBJ2-7; either TRBD1 or TRBD2 may fit D (5 bases each). Germline V gene sequence: CDR1 SGHAT, CDR2 FQNNGV. This CDR3 contains 13 residues. V was cut by 4 bases and J by 0 bases, with 7 bases left in between. CDR3 bases: TGTGCCAGCAGCTGGGGGTTCTCCTACGAGCAGTACTTC. This translates into CASSWGFSYEQYF.

This clone was seen a few times. V usage is TRBV12-3 or TRBV12-4 and J usage is TRBJ1-2; D is ambiguous. The V end lost 1 base, the J end lost 14 bases, and 11 bases lay between the germline ends. The CDR3 runs 11 residues. CDR3 nucleotides: TGTGCCAGCAGTTTAGGGACGGGAAAAACCTTC. Protein product: CASSLGTGKTF.